This TCR beta chain was recorded in a study of T-cell reconstitution after alpha-beta-depleted transplantation in children. The ends were cut back, 5 bases at V and 0 bases at J, with 14 bases in the middle. The CDR3 is 16 residues long. As it was prepared, the TCRbeta library received unique molecular identifiers. MiXCR, run by TCRdb on the PCR reads, gives a single entry per CDR3 protein. The sample lists around 600,000 distinct CDR3 sequences, around 17% seen once, with approximately 1% in the top ten. This clonotype was counted many times. The source material was PBMCs from the stem cell graft donor, sampled from the stem cell graft. The receptor's source is a human donor who donated a stem cell graft to a child with acute myeloid leukemia. V is TRBV12-3 or TRBV12-4 and J is TRBJ1-3, with D perhaps matching TRBD1 (5 bases). The CDR3 sequence is CASSPGRLSSGNTIYF. CDR3 coding DNA: TGTGCCAGCAGTCCGGGACGCCTGAGCTCTGGAAACACCATATATTTT.